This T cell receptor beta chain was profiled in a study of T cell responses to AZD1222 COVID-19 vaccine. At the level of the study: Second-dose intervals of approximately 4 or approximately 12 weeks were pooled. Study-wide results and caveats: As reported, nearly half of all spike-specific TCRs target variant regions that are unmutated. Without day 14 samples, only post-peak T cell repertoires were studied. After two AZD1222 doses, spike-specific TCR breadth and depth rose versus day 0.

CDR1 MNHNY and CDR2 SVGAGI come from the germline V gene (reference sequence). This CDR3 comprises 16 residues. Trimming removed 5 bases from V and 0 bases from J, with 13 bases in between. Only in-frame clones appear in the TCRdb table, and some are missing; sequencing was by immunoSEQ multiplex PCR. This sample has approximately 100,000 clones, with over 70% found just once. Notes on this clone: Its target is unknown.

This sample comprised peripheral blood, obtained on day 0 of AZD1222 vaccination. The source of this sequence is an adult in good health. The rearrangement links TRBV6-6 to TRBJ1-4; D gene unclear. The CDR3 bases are TGTGCCAGCAGTACGCGGACGGCAGCAACTAATGAAAAACTGTTTTTT. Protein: CASSTRTAATNEKLFF.